Listed below are T cell receptor beta chains from one sample, sequenced in a study of blood T cell repertoires in COVID-19. Some clones are missing from TCRdb's copy, which holds only in-frame ones; the method was immunoSEQ multiplex PCR. This sample has a few hundred thousand clones; 85% occur once, and the top ten carry under 20%. Sequences were obtained from PBMCs or T cells enriched from blood (not recorded which). The receptor set was obtained from a man aged 35-49 years who had recovered from COVID-19. The CDR3 runs from the conserved cysteine through the conserved F or W. Each record gives: J gene, D gene, V gene, clone size, CDR3 protein, CDR3 DNA. A D gene is named only where the DNA matches it firmly. Size is omitted from some rows. Given values are once, few, many or a class for expanded clones.

>TRBJ1-5|NA|TRBV30|NA
CAWSGQSNQPQHF
TGTGCCTGGAGTGGGCAGTCCAATCAGCCCCAGCATTTT
>TRBJ2-2|NA|TRBV7-9|NA
CASSRTPGLTGELFF
TGTGCCAGCAGCCGAACGCCAGGGCTTACCGGGGAGCTGTTTTTT
>TRBJ1-2|NA|TRBV7-8|NA
CASSLGPGGDYGYTF
TGTGCCAGCAGCTTGGGTCCGGGGGGTGACTATGGCTACACCTTC
>TRBJ1-1|NA|TRBV2|NA
CASTGQGSTEAFF
TGTGCCAGCACGGGGCAGGGGAGCACTGAAGCTTTCTTT
>TRBJ2-5|TRBD2|TRBV4-1|NA
CASSQDQLAGVRETQYF
TGCGCCAGCAGCCAAGATCAACTAGCGGGAGTCCGAGAGACCCAGTACTTC
>TRBJ2-7|NA|TRBV6-2/TRBV6-3|NA
CASSPSSEQYF
TGTGCCAGCAGTCCCTCCAGCGAGCAGTACTTC
>TRBJ2-7|NA|TRBV6-1|NA
CASSDDYRARGEQYF
TGTGCCAGCAGTGACGACTACAGGGCCCGGGGAGAGCAGTACTTC
>TRBJ1-3|TRBD1|TRBV5-1|NA
CASRGDSNSGNTIYF
TGCGCCAGCAGGGGGGACAGCAACTCTGGAAACACCATATATTTT
>TRBJ1-2|TRBD1|TRBV19|NA
CATSTTGKINYGYTF
TGTGCCACTTCGACGACAGGGAAGATAAACTATGGCTACACCTTC
>TRBJ2-1|TRBD2|TRBV2|NA
CASSPAGGRVPSYNEQFF
TGTGCCAGCAGTCCCGCGGGAGGAAGGGTCCCTTCCTACAATGAGCAGTTCTTC
>TRBJ2-7|TRBD2|TRBV4-1|NA
CASSRTSGTGYEQYF
TGCGCCAGCAGTCGGACTAGCGGGACCGGCTACGAGCAGTACTTC
>TRBJ2-7|NA|TRBV11-2|once
CASSLDPTTTYEQYF
TGTGCCAGCAGCTTAGATCCCACAACAACCTACGAGCAGTACTTC
>TRBJ2-1|TRBD1|TRBV28|NA
CASSSQDRAPFF
TGTGCCAGCAGTTCCCAGGACAGGGCGCCGTTCTTC
>TRBJ2-1|NA|TRBV5-1|NA
CASSLRLVTEQFF
TGCGCCAGCAGCTTGAGACTAGTCACTGAGCAGTTCTTC
>TRBJ2-3|NA|TRBV27|NA
CASSPTAGRTDTQYF
TGTGCCAGCAGTCCTACAGCTGGCCGCACAGATACGCAGTATTTT
>TRBJ2-7|TRBD1|TRBV3-1/TRBV3-2|few
CASSQERQGYEQYF
TGTGCCAGCAGCCAAGAAAGACAGGGATACGAGCAGTACTTC
>TRBJ1-2|NA|TRBV12-3/TRBV12-4|NA
CASSGGLTYGYTF
TGTGCCAGCAGTGGAGGGCTCACCTATGGCTACACCTTC
>TRBJ1-2|TRBD1|TRBV7-9|NA
CASSLGQGGYTF
TGTGCCAGCAGCTTAGGACAGGGAGGCTACACCTTC
>TRBJ1-3|TRBD1|TRBV11-2|NA
CASSNSQGSGNTIYF
TGTGCCAGCAGCAACTCACAGGGGTCTGGAAACACCATATATTTT
>TRBJ1-2|NA|TRBV4-1|NA
CASSQAQGRVDGYTF
TGCGCCAGCAGCCAAGCGCAGGGGAGGGTTGATGGCTACACCTTC
>TRBJ1-1|NA|TRBV9|NA
CASSVVAEPPDTEAFF
TGTGCCAGCAGCGTAGTTGCGGAACCTCCGGACACTGAAGCTTTCTTT
>TRBJ1-1|TRBD1|TRBV6-5|NA
CASRQTGSDTEAFF
TGTGCCAGCAGGCAGACAGGGAGTGACACTGAAGCTTTCTTT
>TRBJ2-5|TRBD1|TRBV7-9|NA
CASSIRDRVTETQYF
TGTGCCAGCAGCATCCGGGACAGGGTGACAGAGACCCAGTACTTC
>TRBJ1-1|TRBD1|TRBV19|NA
CASSTPPGGTEAFF
TGTGCCAGTAGTACCCCGCCAGGGGGAACTGAAGCTTTCTTT
>TRBJ2-7|TRBD1|TRBV10-2|NA
CASSEITGASYEQYF
TGCGCCAGCAGTGAAATAACAGGGGCCTCCTACGAGCAGTACTTC
>TRBJ1-2|NA|TRBV5-5|NA
CASSLPIGRENYGYTF
TGTGCCAGCAGCTTGCCGATAGGACGGGAGAACTATGGCTACACCTTC
>TRBJ2-7|TRBD2|TRBV9|NA
CASSVGTSGTGEQYF
TGTGCCAGCAGCGTCGGGACTAGCGGGACGGGGGAGCAGTACTTC
>TRBJ2-2|NA|TRBV7-2|few
CASSSMGQNTGELFF
TGTGCCAGCAGCTCGATGGGACAAAACACCGGGGAGCTGTTTTTT
>TRBJ2-7|NA|TRBV28|NA
CASSSGSYEQYF
TGTGCCAGCAGTTCAGGAAGCTACGAGCAGTACTTC
>TRBJ2-7|NA|TRBV30|NA
CAWSVGDAYEQYF
TGTGCCTGGAGTGTGGGAGATGCGTACGAGCAGTACTTC
>TRBJ1-4|NA|TRBV27|few
CASSHPNEKLFF
TGTGCCAGCAGTCATCCTAATGAAAAACTGTTTTTT
>TRBJ1-3|NA|TRBV7-8|NA
CASSPGEGRGAGNTIYF
TGTGCCAGCAGCCCAGGGGAAGGGCGGGGGGCTGGAAACACCATATATTTT
>TRBJ1-2|NA|TRBV9|NA
CASSSPYGYTF
TGTGCCAGCAGCTCTCCTTATGGCTACACCTTC
>TRBJ2-6|TRBD1|TRBV19|NA
CASSPQGAAGANVLTF
TGTGCCAGTAGCCCACAGGGGGCTGCTGGGGCCAACGTCCTGACTTTC
>TRBJ2-3|TRBD2|TRBV29-1|many
CSVELRGSGADTQYF
TGCAGCGTTGAATTGCGTGGAAGCGGGGCAGATACGCAGTATTTT
>TRBJ2-1|NA|TRBV19|once
CASSISYEQFF
TGTGCCAGTAGTATAAGCTATGAGCAGTTCTTC
>TRBJ2-1|NA|TRBV11-2|NA
CASSWGSGSNEQFF
TGTGCCAGCAGCTGGGGATCCGGGAGTAATGAGCAGTTCTTC
>TRBJ2-1|NA|TRBV3-1/TRBV3-2|NA
CASSHMVYSTYNEQFF
TGTGCCAGCAGCCATATGGTGTACTCAACCTACAATGAGCAGTTCTTC
>TRBJ2-1|NA|TRBV5-1|few
CASSLEGEGSEQFF
TGCGCCAGCAGCCTGGAGGGGGAGGGGAGTGAGCAGTTCTTC
>TRBJ2-3|NA|TRBV7-6|NA
CASSLFSDTTDTQYF
TGTGCCAGCAGCTTATTTTCGGACACCACAGATACGCAGTATTTT
>TRBJ2-3|TRBD2|TRBV10-3|NA
CAIRASASGRAGDTQYF
TGTGCCATCAGGGCTAGCGCTAGCGGGAGGGCAGGGGATACGCAGTATTTT
>TRBJ2-3|NA|TRBV30|NA
CAWSVGHSTDTQYF
TGTGCCTGGAGTGTGGGGCACAGCACAGATACGCAGTATTTT
>TRBJ2-7|NA|TRBV27|NA
CASSLSEGQKNYEQYF
TGTGCCAGCAGTTTATCCGAGGGCCAGAAGAATTACGAGCAGTACTTC
>TRBJ2-2|NA|TRBV7-3|NA
CASSLGSTGELFF
TGTGCCAGCAGCTTAGGGAGCACCGGGGAGCTGTTTTTT
>TRBJ2-1|TRBD2|TRBV19|NA
CASSIDISGSSYNEQFF
TGTGCCAGTAGTATAGATATAAGCGGGAGCTCCTACAATGAGCAGTTCTTC